This T cell receptor beta chain originates from a study of CD8 T cells in Susac syndrome. At the level of the study: Patients with Susac syndrome were therapy-naive, on corticosteroids, or on intravenous immunoglobulin alone at blood draw. Study findings and constraints: Acknowledgment was made by the study that its TCR sequencing and HLA analysis involved a relatively small number of individuals.

FACS enriched CD8+ TEMRA cells, while bulk CD8+ and CD4+ were negatively isolated. V lost 2 bases and J lost 4, with 5 bases in between. Germline V gene data show CDR1 as SGHNT and CDR2 as YENEEA. CDR3 length: 12 residues. Random hexamers were used to reverse transcribe roughly 0.45 to 1 ug of RNA. The authors amplified TCR beta CDR3 across 54 Vbeta and 13 Jbeta using immunoSEQ multiplex PCR. TCRdb called the immunoSEQ multiplex PCR reads again in MiXCR, with one record for every CDR3 protein. In the table there are 71,000 or so distinct CDR3 sequences, approximately 93% of which are singletons. In regard to this clonotype: Its antigen is not identified.

The chain has TRBV11-3 and TRBJ2-5; the D is unclear. The receptor's source is a human donor with Susac syndrome. The sequenced material came from CD4+ T cells from PBMCs. CDR3 in amino acids: CASSLHPETQYF. The CDR3 bases are TGTGCCAGCAGCTTACACCCAGAGACCCAGTACTTC.